This T cell receptor beta chain derives from a study of tumor and adjacent non-tumor tissue in lung cancer. Study-level information: The cohort had roughly 11 adenocarcinoma, 2 squamous cell and 1 small cell patients. Each sample yielded 3.5 million to 5 million productive TCRbeta reads on average. Study results and caveats: Significantly higher TCR diversity was found in tumor than normal lung. In normal lung, the top 100 clones were significantly more dominant than in tumor.

A modified ARM-PCR protocol with three rounds of nested PCR amplified TCRbeta. TCRdb independently ran MiXCR on the multiplex PCR reads; one entry per CDR3 protein. Here the sample spans about 80,000 distinct CDR3 sequences, around 77% being singletons. About this clonotype itself: Its antigen is currently unknown. The junction does not match germline at one end; this may be a read error.

This sample's RNA came from whole unsorted tissue. This sequence originates from a woman between 40 and 50 years old with non-small cell lung cancer. The sample was lung tumor tissue.

The CDR3: CASSQGGQGGSNQPPHF. CDR3 nucleotide sequence: TGCGCCAGCAGCCAAGGGGGGCAGGGGGGAAGCAATCAGCCCCCGCATTTT. The rearrangement joins TRBV4-1 to TRBJ1-5; 7 bases are shared with TRBD1. The CDR3 is 17 residues long. From germline, CDR1 is MGHRA and CDR2 YSYEKL.